This entry features one T cell receptor (beta chain) sequence. These data belong to a study of blood T cell repertoires in COVID-19. Method: immunoSEQ multiplex PCR; TCRdb's copy keeps in-frame clones and lacks some. Seen here are approximately 180,000 clones, 85% to 90% observed once, and the top ten hold under 3%. The source is a woman aged 40-49 years with acute COVID-19. The sample consisted of PBMCs or T cells enriched from blood (not recorded which).

The CDR3 region has the DNA TGCGCCAGCAGCCCCCGATTGGGAGATGGCTACACCTTC. Its translation: CASSPRLGDGYTF. The V call is TRBV4-3, the J call TRBJ1-2; D call uncertain. The germline gives CDR1 LGHNA, CDR2 YSLEER. CDR3 length: 13 residues. Trimming pared 4 bases from V and 6 bases from J, leaving 12 bases between.